Below are 20 T cell receptor beta chains sequenced from a single sample in a study of tumor-infiltrating lymphocytes in oesophageal squamous cell carcinoma. Each CDR3 protein gets one entry after TCRdb re-called the PCR reads with MiXCR. This table holds more than 9,500 distinct CDR3 sequences, more than 40% found once. Source material: normal esophageal tissue next to the tumor. All receptors derive from a male donor with esophageal squamous cell carcinoma.

The rearrangement uses TRBV11-1 and TRBJ2-5, with no clear D. The CDR3 is 13 amino acids. Trimming took 0 bases from V and 3 from J, leaving 5 bases between them. Germline V gene lookup returns CDR1 SGHAT and CDR2 FQDESV (reference sequence). The CDR3 is CASSLARKETQYF. Here the CDR3 DNA reads TGTGCCAGCAGCTTAGCTAGAAAAGAGACCCAGTACTTC.

This clonotype is labeled medium-sized. The chain carries TRBV7-9 and TRBJ2-2, with D tentatively TRBD1 (6 bases). V dropped 3 bases and J dropped 10 bases, with 9 bases sitting between them. The CDR3 covers 12 residues. CDR1 is SEHNR, CDR2 FQNEAQ, per germline (reference sequence). The CDR3: CASSFPGQELFF. CDR3 DNA: TGTGCCAGCAGCTTCCCGGGACAGGAGCTGTTTTTT.

Worth noting for this clonotype: Since no conserved phenylalanine or tryptophan closes the CDR3, a read error is the likely cause. It is unclear where the CDR3 begins or ends on the DNA, so no DNA is shown, and the CDR3 is as TCRdb lists it. The V call is TRBV7-9, the J call TRBJ2-6; TRBD1, as called in the table, went unchecked against the DNA. CDR1 and CDR2 from the germline V gene are SEHNR and FQNEAQ (reference sequence). The CDR3 length equals 16 residues, ends included. The CDR3 reads CASSLLGGTGGYTFGA.

This clonotype was seen repeatedly, ten times or more. The V call is TRBV24-1, the J call TRBJ2-3; D is unclear. V was cut by 7 bases and J by 2 bases, with 12 bases left in between. Germline CDR1 KGHDR, CDR2 SFDVKD. The CDR3 totals 14 residues. This CDR3 reads CATRSSGPTDTQYF. CDR3 bases: TGTGCCACCAGATCCAGTGGTCCCACAGATACGCAGTATTTT.

This chain links TRBV7-6 with TRBJ2-2; 7 bases are a match to TRBD1. V was clipped by 2 bases and J by 3 bases; unmatched bases: 12. CDR1 is SGHVS and CDR2 is FNYEAQ in the germline V gene. This CDR3 comprises 18 residues. The CDR3 loop reads CASSLMRGDRAHTGELFF. As DNA, the CDR3 is TGTGCCAGCAGCTTAATGCGCGGAGACAGGGCCCACACCGGGGAGCTGTTTTTT.

Comments on this clonotype: This clone may be a read error of a much larger clone one base away. The chain combines TRBV6-1 with TRBJ2-7, with 7 bases aligning to TRBD1. Germline CDR1 is MNHNS and CDR2 is SASEGT. The CDR3 extends over 15 amino acids. Trimming removed 5 bases from V and 7 bases from J; junction bases left unmatched: 14. The CDR3 loop reads CASSYGTANYNEQYF. The DNA of the CDR3 is TGTGCCAGCAGTTATGGGACAGCAAATTACAATGAGCAGTACTTC.

In its sample, this clonotype was seen a few times. The chain recombines TRBV7-3 with TRBJ2-3; 9 bases map to TRBD1. Near its end, the DNA agrees better with TRBJ2-1, so the J call may be wrong. Germline V gives CDR1 SGHTA, CDR2 FQGTGA. The CDR3 extends over 13 amino acids. The CDR3 loop reads CASSSATGGTQFF. CDR3 DNA: TGTGCCAGCAGCTCAGCGACAGGGGGTACGCAGTTCTTC.

At least ten counts were recorded for this clonotype. This CDR3 is missing its conserved last phenylalanine or tryptophan, likely due to a read error. The DNA is omitted, as the CDR3 cannot be located on it reliably, and the CDR3 follows TCRdb's listing. The gene calls are TRBV7-3 and TRBJ2-3; the table names TRBD1, a call not compared with the DNA. The CDR3 comprises 16 residues, both ends counted. The germline V gene has CDR1 SGHTA and CDR2 FQGTGA. CDR3 region: CASSLGTEIHPSTLGT.

This chain joins TRBV2 and TRBJ1-4; no firm D call. Germline V gene sequence: CDR1 SNHLY, CDR2 FYNNEI. The CDR3 has 14 amino acids. V was shortened by 3 bases and J by 10 bases, with 15 bases between the two germline ends. As DNA, the CDR3 is TGTGCCAGCAGTGATTCGGACCCCCGCGGAAAACTGTTTTTT. As protein: CASSDSDPRGKLFF.

Of note for this clonotype: No conserved phenylalanine or tryptophan ends this CDR3, so it is likely a read error. It is unclear where the CDR3 begins or ends on the DNA, so no DNA is shown, and the CDR3 is as TCRdb lists it. The chain couples TRBV7-2 to TRBJ2-7; TRBD1, the table's D call, lacks a check against the DNA. A total of 15 residues make up the CDR3, ends included. In germline, CDR1 is SGHTA, CDR2 FQGNSA. CDR3 sequence reads: CASSRGQTYEQYFGS.

Notes on this clonotype: Since the CDR3 does not end with the conserved phenylalanine or tryptophan, this likely comes from a read error. The DNA is left out, because the CDR3 cannot be placed on it with certainty; the CDR3 is given as TCRdb lists it. The chain is built from TRBV7-2 and TRBJ2-6. The CDR3 contains 15 residues when both ends are counted. The germline V gene has CDR1 SGHTA and CDR2 FQGNSA. The CDR3 protein is CASSLGGNYGYTFGS.

The V call is TRBV7-8, the J call TRBJ2-5, with 9 bases fitting TRBD2. Trimming at V came to 3 bases and at J to 2 bases, leaving 4 bases not matched to a gene. There are 15 residues in the CDR3. Germline CDR1 and CDR2: SGHVS and FQNEAQ. DNA of the CDR3: TGTGCCAGCAGCTTTGGACTAGCGACACAAGAGACCCAGTACTTC. The encoded protein is CASSFGLATQETQYF.

This clonotype has a count of ten or more. The J gene is TRBJ2-7, the V gene TRBV18; D could derive from TRBD1 or TRBD2 (7 bases each). V gave up 3 bases and J gave up 3 bases, with 15 bases separating them. Germline V gene data show CDR1 as KGHSH and CDR2 as LQKENI. CDR3 length equals 15 residues. As DNA, the CDR3 is TGTGCCAGCTCACCTCGGACAGGCGGGAGCTACGAGCAGTACTTC. This gives the protein CASSPRTGGSYEQYF.

The chain has TRBV7-3 and TRBJ2-7, with D possibly TRBD1 on 6 matching bases. Germline-derived CDR1 and CDR2 are SGHTA and FQGTGA. The CDR3 extends over 15 amino acids. The V end was cut by 6 bases, the J end by 3 bases, with 18 bases between. The CDR3 protein is CASSQQSGDVYEQYF. The CDR3 nucleotides are TGTGCCAGCAGTCAACAATCAGGGGACGTCTACGAGCAGTACTTC.

The chain combines TRBV4-2 with TRBJ1-6, with 8 bases identical to TRBD1. V was clipped by 4 bases and J by 8 bases; unmatched bases: 4. CDR1 and CDR2 from the germline V gene are LGHNA and YNFKEQ. The CDR3 is 14 residues long. This CDR3 is CASSRGQGDSPLHF. CDR3 DNA: TGTGCCAGCAGCCGAGGACAGGGTGATTCACCCCTCCACTTT.

This clonotype was recorded many times. This rearrangement joins TRBV2 to TRBJ2-3; 8 bases are shared with TRBD2. This CDR3 spans 15 amino acids. Germline V gene data show CDR1 as SNHLY and CDR2 as FYNNEI. With 7 bases clipped from V and 0 bases from J, the junction kept 6 bases outside the gene matches. DNA of the CDR3: TGTGCCAGCATCCGGGGGGGGGATAGCACAGATACGCAGTATTTT. Translating it yields CASIRGGDSTDTQYF.

This clonotype was counted between two and nine times. This chain joins TRBV7-2 and TRBJ2-1; D ambiguous. The CDR3 spans 15 residues. The V end was cut by 2 bases, the J end by 4 bases, with 12 bases between. Germline V lookup: CDR1 SGHTA, CDR2 FQGNSA. The DNA of the CDR3 is TGTGCCAGCAGCTTAAGCCCTAGTCCTTACAATGAGCAGTTCTTC. Encoded protein: CASSLSPSPYNEQFF. Looking up the rest from reference TRBV7-2 and TRBJ2-1 gives the full variable domain: GAGVSQSPSNKVTEKGKDVELRCDPISGHTALYWYRQSLGQGLEFLIYFQGNSAPDKSGLPSDRFSAERTGGSVSTLTIQRTQQEDSAVYLCASSLSPSPYNEQFFGPGTRLTVL.

The count of this clonotype is one. The V gene is TRBV7-3, the J gene TRBJ2-4; 7 bases map to TRBD1. The last part of the DNA fits TRBJ2-1 better; the J call may be wrong. CDR1 and CDR2 from the germline V gene are SGHTA and FQGTGA. The CDR3 has 17 residues. CDR3 protein: CASSLRGQVASYNEQFF. As DNA, the CDR3 is TGTGCCAGCAGCTTACGCGGACAGGTAGCATCCTACAATGAGCAGTTCTTC.

In its sample, this clonotype is medium-sized (0.01 to 0.1%). This chain connects TRBV6-1 to TRBJ1-1; 11 bases are a match to TRBD1. J lost 1 base, V lost 2 bases, and 12 bases had no gene match. Per the germline V gene, CDR1 is MNHNS and CDR2 is SASEGT. The CDR3 contains 19 residues. CDR3 sequence (DNA): TGTGCCAGCAGTGAATCCGCACAAGGACAGGGGGCATGGAACACTGAAGCTTTCTTT. This translates into CASSESAQGQGAWNTEAFF.

This clonotype was counted a few times. The chain uses TRBV9 and TRBJ2-1; 12 positions agree with TRBD2. J was trimmed by 7 bases and V by 0 bases; bases with no gene match: 11. Germline CDR1 and CDR2: SGDLS and YYNGEE. This CDR3 has 18 amino acids. The CDR3 spells CASSVEGTAGLAGNEQFF. In nucleotides, the CDR3 is TGTGCCAGCAGCGTAGAGGGGACAGCCGGACTAGCGGGGAATGAGCAGTTCTTC.